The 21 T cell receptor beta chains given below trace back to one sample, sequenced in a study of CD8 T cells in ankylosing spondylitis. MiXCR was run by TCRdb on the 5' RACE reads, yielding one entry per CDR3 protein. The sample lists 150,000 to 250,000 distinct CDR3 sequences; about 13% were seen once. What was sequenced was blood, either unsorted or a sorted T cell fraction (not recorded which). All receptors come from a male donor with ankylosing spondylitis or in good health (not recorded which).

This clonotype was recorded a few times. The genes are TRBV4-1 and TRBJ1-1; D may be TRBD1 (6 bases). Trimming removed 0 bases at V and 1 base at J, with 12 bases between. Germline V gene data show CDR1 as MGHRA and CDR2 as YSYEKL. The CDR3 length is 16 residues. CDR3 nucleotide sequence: TGCGCCAGCAGCCAAGAGGGGGGCGCCGGGAACACTGAAGCTTTCTTT. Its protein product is CASSQEGGAGNTEAFF.

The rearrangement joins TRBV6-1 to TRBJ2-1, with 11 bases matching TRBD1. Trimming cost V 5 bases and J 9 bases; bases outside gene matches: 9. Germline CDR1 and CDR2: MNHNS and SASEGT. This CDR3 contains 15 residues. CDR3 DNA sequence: TGTGCCAGCAGTCCTCGGGACAGGGGGATTGTTGAGCAGTTCTTC. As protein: CASSPRDRGIVEQFF.

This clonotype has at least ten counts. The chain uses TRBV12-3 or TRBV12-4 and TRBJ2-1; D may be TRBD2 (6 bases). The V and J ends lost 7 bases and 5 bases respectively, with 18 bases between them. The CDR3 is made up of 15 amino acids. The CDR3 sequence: CASIPPGLGNNEQFF. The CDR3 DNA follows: TGTGCCAGCATCCCTCCGGGACTCGGGAACAATGAGCAGTTCTTC.

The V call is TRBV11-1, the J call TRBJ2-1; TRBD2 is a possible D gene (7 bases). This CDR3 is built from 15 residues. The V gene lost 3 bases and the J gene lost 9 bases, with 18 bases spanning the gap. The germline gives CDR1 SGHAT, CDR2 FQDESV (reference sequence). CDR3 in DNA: TGTGCCAGCAGCTTTGTACGGGGGGCTGGGGGTGAGCAGTTCTTC. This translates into CASSFVRGAGGEQFF.

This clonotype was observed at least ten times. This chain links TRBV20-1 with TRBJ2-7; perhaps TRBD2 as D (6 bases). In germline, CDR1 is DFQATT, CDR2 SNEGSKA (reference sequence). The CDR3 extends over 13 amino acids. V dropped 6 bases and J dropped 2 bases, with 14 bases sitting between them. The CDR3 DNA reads TGCAGTGCACGGCGCGGGGTAACCTACGAGCAGTACTTC. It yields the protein CSARRGVTYEQYF.

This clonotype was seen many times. This CDR3 reads CASSANYGYTF. The CDR3 DNA reads as TGTGCCAGCAGCGCTAACTATGGCTACACCTTC. The genes are TRBV9 and TRBJ1-2; no firm D call. There are 11 residues in the CDR3. Trimming left V 3 bases short and J 0 bases short, with 0 bases between. Germline-derived CDR1 and CDR2 are SGDLS and YYNGEE. The full variable domain, completed using reference TRBV9 and TRBJ1-2, is DSGVTQTPKHLITATGQRVTLRCSPRSGDLSVYWYQQSLDQGLQFLIQYYNGEERAKGNILERFSAQQFPDLHSELNLSSLELGDSALYFCASSANYGYTFGSGTRLTVV.

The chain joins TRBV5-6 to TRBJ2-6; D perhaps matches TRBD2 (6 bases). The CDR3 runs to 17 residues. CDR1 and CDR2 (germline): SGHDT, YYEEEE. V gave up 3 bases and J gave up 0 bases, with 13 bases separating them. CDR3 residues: CASSSGLLNSGANVLTF. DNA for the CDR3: TGTGCCAGCAGCTCGGGACTGCTCAACTCTGGGGCCAACGTCCTGACTTTC.

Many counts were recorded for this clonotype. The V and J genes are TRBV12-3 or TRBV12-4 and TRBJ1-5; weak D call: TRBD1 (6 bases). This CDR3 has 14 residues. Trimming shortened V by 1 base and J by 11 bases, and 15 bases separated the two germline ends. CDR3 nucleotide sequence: TGTGCCAGCAGTTTAGGCCACAGGGCCAGGGCCCAGCATTTT. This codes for CASSLGHRARAQHF.

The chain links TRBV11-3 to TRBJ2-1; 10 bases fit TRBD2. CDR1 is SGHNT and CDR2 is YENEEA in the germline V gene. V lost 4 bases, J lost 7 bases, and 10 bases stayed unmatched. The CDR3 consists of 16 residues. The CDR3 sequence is CASSSKSGGAPNEQFF. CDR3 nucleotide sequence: TGTGCCAGCAGCTCGAAGAGCGGGGGGGCACCTAATGAGCAGTTCTTC.

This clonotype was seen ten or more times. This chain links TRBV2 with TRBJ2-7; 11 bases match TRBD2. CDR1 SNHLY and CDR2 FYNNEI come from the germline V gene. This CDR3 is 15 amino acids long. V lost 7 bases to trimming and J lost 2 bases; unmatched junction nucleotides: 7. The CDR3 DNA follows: TGTGCCAGCACTACCGGGACTAGCGGCACCTACGAGCAGTACTTC. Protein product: CASTTGTSGTYEQYF.

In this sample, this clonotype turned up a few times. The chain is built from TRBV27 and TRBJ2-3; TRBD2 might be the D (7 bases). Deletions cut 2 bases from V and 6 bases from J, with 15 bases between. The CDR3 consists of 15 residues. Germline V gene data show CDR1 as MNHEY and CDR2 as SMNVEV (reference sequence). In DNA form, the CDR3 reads TGTGCCAGCAGTTTACCGGGGGGCGACGGGGATACGCAGTATTTT. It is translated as CASSLPGGDGDTQYF.

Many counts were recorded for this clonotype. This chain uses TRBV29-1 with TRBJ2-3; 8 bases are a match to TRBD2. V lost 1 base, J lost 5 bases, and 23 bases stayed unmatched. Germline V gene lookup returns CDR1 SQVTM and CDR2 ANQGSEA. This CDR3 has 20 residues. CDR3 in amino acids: CSVEGVSLSDGTRGRDTQYF. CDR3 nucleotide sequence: TGCAGCGTTGAAGGAGTATCTCTGAGTGACGGGACTAGGGGCCGAGATACGCAGTATTTT.

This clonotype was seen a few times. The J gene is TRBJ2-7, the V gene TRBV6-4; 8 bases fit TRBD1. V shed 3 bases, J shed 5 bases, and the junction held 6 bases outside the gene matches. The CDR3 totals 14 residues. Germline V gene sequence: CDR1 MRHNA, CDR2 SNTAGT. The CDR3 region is CASSESGGSDEQYF. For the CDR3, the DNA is TGTGCCAGCAGTGAGTCAGGGGGCAGCGACGAGCAGTACTTC.

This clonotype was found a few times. The CDR3 coding sequence is TGCAGTGCTAGAGATCTCGAAGGACCACGGCCCACAGATACGCAGTATTTT. It encodes CSARDLEGPRPTDTQYF. The chain uses TRBV20-1 and TRBJ2-3, with unresolved D. The V end lost 0 bases, the J end lost 2 bases, and 18 bases lay between the germline ends. CDR1 is DFQATT, CDR2 SNEGSKA, per germline (reference sequence). CDR3 length: 17 amino acids.

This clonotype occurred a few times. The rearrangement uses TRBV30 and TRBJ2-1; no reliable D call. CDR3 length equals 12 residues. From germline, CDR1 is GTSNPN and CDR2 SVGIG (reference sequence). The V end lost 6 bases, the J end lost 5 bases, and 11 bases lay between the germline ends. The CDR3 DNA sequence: TGTGCCTGCGCACCAGGTAACAATGAGCAGTTCTTC. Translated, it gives CACAPGNNEQFF.

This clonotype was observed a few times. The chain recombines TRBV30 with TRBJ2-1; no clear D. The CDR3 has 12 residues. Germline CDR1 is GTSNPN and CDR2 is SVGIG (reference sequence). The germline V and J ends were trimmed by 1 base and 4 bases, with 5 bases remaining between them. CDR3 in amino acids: CAWSGQYNEQFF. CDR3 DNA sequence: TGTGCCTGGAGTGGGCAGTACAATGAGCAGTTCTTC. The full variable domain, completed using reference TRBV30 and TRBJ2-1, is SQTIHQWPATLVQPVGSPLSLECTVEGTSNPNLYWYRQAAGRGLQLLFYSVGIGQISSEVPQNLSASRPQDRQFILSSKKLLLSDSGFYLCAWSGQYNEQFFGPGTRLTVL.

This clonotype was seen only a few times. The chain's CDR3 is CASSATGNTIYF. The CDR3 nucleotides are TGTGCCAGCAGCGCTACAGGAAACACCATATATTTT. This chain uses TRBV12-3 or TRBV12-4 with TRBJ1-3, with no clear D. V shed 6 bases and J shed 4 bases, with 7 bases lying between them. This CDR3 region has 12 residues.

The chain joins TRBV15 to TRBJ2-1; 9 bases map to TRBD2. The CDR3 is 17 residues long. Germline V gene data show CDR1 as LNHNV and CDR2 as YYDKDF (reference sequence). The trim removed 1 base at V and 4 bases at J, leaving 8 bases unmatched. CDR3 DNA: TGTGCCACCAGCAGAGCAGTAGCGCGGGAGGGGTACAATGAGCAGTTCTTC. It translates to CATSRAVAREGYNEQFF.

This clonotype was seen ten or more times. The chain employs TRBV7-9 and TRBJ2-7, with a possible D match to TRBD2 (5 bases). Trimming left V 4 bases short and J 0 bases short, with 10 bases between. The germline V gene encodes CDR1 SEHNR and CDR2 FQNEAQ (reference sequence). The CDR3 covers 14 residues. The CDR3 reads CASSSEGPSYEQYF. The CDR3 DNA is TGTGCCAGCAGCTCCGAGGGTCCCTCCTACGAGCAGTACTTC.

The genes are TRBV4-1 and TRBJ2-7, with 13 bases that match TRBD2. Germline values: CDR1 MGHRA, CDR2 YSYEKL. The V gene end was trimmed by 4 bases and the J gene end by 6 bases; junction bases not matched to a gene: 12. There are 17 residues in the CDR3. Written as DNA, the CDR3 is TGCGCCAGCAGCCCTTTATTTCCGGGACTAGCGGGAAGCGAGCAGTACTTC. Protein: CASSPLFPGLAGSEQYF.

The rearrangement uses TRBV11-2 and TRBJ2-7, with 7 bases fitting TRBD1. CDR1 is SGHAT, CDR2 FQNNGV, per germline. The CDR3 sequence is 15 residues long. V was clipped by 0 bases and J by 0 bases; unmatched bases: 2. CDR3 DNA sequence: TGTGCCAGCAGCTTAGAGGCAGGGGGCTCCTACGAGCAGTACTTC. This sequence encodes CASSLEAGGSYEQYF.